These 10 T cell receptor beta chains came from one sample sequenced in a study of Tregs in tolerant kidney transplant recipients. This table comes from immunoSEQ multiplex PCR, and its TCRdb copy is limited to in-frame clones, with some not included. This sample has about 120,000 clones; around nine tenths occur once, and the top ten carry approximately 0.62%. The source material was CD4+ T cells from blood. The receptor source for this set is a human donor in good health.

The genes are TRBV7-9 and TRBJ2-1; D might be TRBD2 (7 bases). Between the trimmed V and J ends, which lost 2 bases and 4 bases, there was a span of 18 bases. CDR3 length equals 17 residues. Per the germline V gene, CDR1 is SEHNR and CDR2 is FQNEAQ (reference sequence). The CDR3 DNA is TGTGCCAGCAGCTTACCCACGCGGCGGGGGCTATACAATGAGCAGTTCTTC. Its translation is CASSLPTRRGLYNEQFF. Full variable domain (missing parts from reference TRBV7-9 and TRBJ2-1): DTGVSQNPRHKITKRGQNVTFRCDPISEHNRLYWYRQTLGQGPEFLTYFQNEAQLEKSRLLSDRFSAERPKGSFSTLEIQRTEQGDSAMYLCASSLPTRRGLYNEQFFGPGTRLTVL.

A single count supports this clone. This chain uses TRBV6-5 with TRBJ2-3; D unresolved. Deletions cut 5 bases from V and 0 bases from J, with 12 bases between. There are 15 residues in the CDR3. Germline loops: CDR1 MNHEY, CDR2 SVGAGI. CDR3 sequence: CASSRFRPSTDTQYF. The CDR3 DNA reads as TGTGCCAGCAGTCGCTTCCGACCTAGCACAGATACGCAGTATTTT.

V gene TRBV4-1 combines with J gene TRBJ2-7; a possible D gene is TRBD1 (6 bases). The germline V gene has CDR1 MGHRA and CDR2 YSYEKL. V lost 4 bases, J lost 0 bases, and 25 bases lay in between. There are 19 residues in the CDR3. CDR3 loop: CASSLRNTLTGMDSYEQYF. The CDR3 DNA sequence: TGCGCCAGCAGCCTACGCAATACATTAACAGGGATGGACTCCTACGAGCAGTACTTC.

The CDR3 is CASSLEAGLLGETQYF. The DNA for the CDR3 is TGCGCCAGCAGCTTGGAGGCGGGGCTCCTCGGGGAGACCCAGTACTTC. The chain recombines TRBV5-1 with TRBJ2-5, with TRBD2 as a possible D gene (6 bases). The CDR3 sequence is 16 residues long. Germline-derived CDR1 and CDR2 are SGHRS and YFSETQ. V was shortened by 0 bases and J by 5 bases, with 17 bases between the two germline ends. Full variable domain (missing parts from reference TRBV5-1 and TRBJ2-5): KAGVTQTPRYLIKTRGQQVTLSCSPISGHRSVSWYQQTPGQGLQFLFEYFSETQRNKGNFPGRFSGRQFSNSRSEMNVSTLELGDSALYLCASSLEAGLLGETQYFGPGTRLLVL.

This chain links TRBV6-5 with TRBJ2-7, with D perhaps matching TRBD1 (5 bases). CDR1 MNHEY and CDR2 SVGAGI come from the germline V gene. This CDR3 is built from 13 residues. Between the trimmed V and J ends, which lost 2 bases and 6 bases, there was a span of 11 bases. Here the CDR3 reads CASSYQGKSEQYF. The CDR3 coding sequence is TGTGCCAGCAGTTACCAGGGTAAGAGCGAGCAGTACTTC.

The chain recombines TRBV30 with TRBJ1-4; D remains unclear. V lost 0 bases to trimming and J lost 0 bases, with 17 bases between them. CDR3 length: 18 amino acids. Looked up from germline, CDR1 is GTSNPN and CDR2 is SVGIG (reference sequence). The CDR3 DNA reads TGTGCCTGGAGTGTATCGTGGAGTTACCCGGCAACTAATGAAAAACTGTTTTTT. Translated: CAWSVSWSYPATNEKLFF.

The chain uses TRBV7-8 and TRBJ2-3; 11 bases match TRBD2. This CDR3 has 16 residues. CDR1 is SGHVS and CDR2 is FQNEAQ in the germline V gene. Trimming cost V 1 base and J 10 bases; bases outside gene matches: 10. Written as DNA, the CDR3 is TGTGCCAGCAGCTTAGTTAGCGGGAGGGCCTGGGTTTCGCAGTATTTT. Its protein product is CASSLVSGRAWVSQYF.

Points on this clone: In the same sample, other DNA sequences code for this CDR3. The J gene is TRBJ2-7, the V gene TRBV7-2; D uncertain. The length of the CDR3 is 11 residues. Germline V gives CDR1 SGHTA, CDR2 FQGNSA. Trimming left V 3 bases short and J 3 bases short, with 3 bases between. The DNA for the CDR3 is TGTGCCAGCAGCTTGCGCTACGAGCAGTACTTC. It specifies CASSLRYEQYF.

The sample holds a few counts of this clone. The rearrangement joins TRBV19 to TRBJ2-5; D is ambiguous. Trimming cost V 8 bases and J 7 bases, with 17 bases left between them. This CDR3 comprises 13 residues. Germline V CDR1 and CDR2: LNHDA, SQIVND (reference sequence). The CDR3 nucleotides read TGTGCCAGTGGCGACTTAGCTGATGGGACCCAGTACTTC. Amino acid sequence: CASGDLADGTQYF.

This chain links TRBV7-2 with TRBJ1-1; D ambiguous. CDR1 is SGHTA and CDR2 is FQGNSA in the germline V gene. Trimming removed 3 bases from V and 0 bases from J, with 11 bases in between. The CDR3 consists of 15 residues. Here the CDR3 DNA reads TGTGCCAGCAGCTTGGGTTCCCTGGTGAACACTGAAGCTTTCTTT. It yields the protein CASSLGSLVNTEAFF.